The 8 T cell receptor beta chains below come from one sample, sequenced in a study of blood T cell repertoires in COVID-19. Using immunoSEQ multiplex PCR, the repertoire was profiled, and TCRdb retains in-frame clones only, with some absent. Of hundreds of thousands of clones listed, about 88% were seen once; the top ten hold over 2.5%. The sample comprised peripheral blood. The receptors originated from a man aged 55-75 years with acute or convalescent COVID-19.

The chain has TRBV3-1 (or the pseudogene TRBV3-2) and TRBJ1-4; D is uncertain. V was trimmed by 6 bases and J by 7 bases, leaving 9 bases between them. CDR1 and CDR2 (germline): LGHDT, YNNKEL (reference sequence). The CDR3 has 12 amino acids. The CDR3 sequence is CASSFGPEKLFF. The CDR3 bases are TGTGCCAGCAGTTTTGGCCCTGAAAAACTGTTTTTT.

V gene TRBV24-1 combines with J gene TRBJ2-7; 7 bases agree with TRBD1. This CDR3 contains 14 residues. After removal of 4 bases from V and 4 bases from J, the junction contained 6 bases not matched to a gene. The germline gives CDR1 KGHDR, CDR2 SFDVKD. CDR3 DNA sequence: TGTGCCACCAGTGAGCCGGGACAGAAATACGAGCAGTACTTC. It specifies CATSEPGQKYEQYF.

V gene TRBV12-3 or TRBV12-4 combines with J gene TRBJ1-1; D is unresolved. Trimming took 7 bases from V and 2 from J, leaving 11 bases between them. The CDR3 length is 13 residues. The CDR3: CASTFGSNTEAFF. In DNA form, the CDR3 reads TGTGCCAGCACCTTCGGTAGCAACACTGAAGCTTTCTTT.

This rearrangement joins TRBV4-1 to TRBJ2-7; 9 bases match TRBD1. This CDR3 is 15 amino acids long. V trimming: 3 bases; J trimming: 2 bases; junction bases outside the gene matches: 5. Germline V gives CDR1 MGHRA, CDR2 YSYEKL. Here the CDR3 DNA reads TGCGCCAGCAGCCAGGACAGGGGAATCCCCTACGAGCAGTACTTC. Translation: CASSQDRGIPYEQYF.

The J gene is TRBJ2-1, the V gene TRBV20-1; D may be TRBD2 (5 bases). The V end lost 1 base, the J end lost 8 bases, and 6 bases lay between the germline ends. The CDR3 consists of 11 residues. Germline CDR1 is DFQATT and CDR2 is SNEGSKA (reference sequence). The CDR3 loop is CSARGRYEQFF. DNA for the CDR3: TGCAGTGCTAGAGGGAGGTATGAGCAGTTCTTC.

Written as DNA, the CDR3 is TGTGCCAGCAGCTCAGGTGACAGGGGTCTCACCTATGGCTACACCTTC. Encoded protein: CASSSGDRGLTYGYTF. The V and J genes are TRBV7-2 and TRBJ1-2, with 8 bases matching TRBD1. This CDR3 spans 16 amino acids. The germline CDR1 and CDR2 sequences are SGHTA and FQGNSA. With V trimmed by 4 bases and J by 4 bases, 11 bases remained unmatched.

The gene calls are TRBV7-8 and TRBJ2-7, with TRBD1 identical over 8 bases. V lost 5 bases, J lost 3 bases, and 9 bases stayed unmatched. The CDR3 spans 15 residues. Germline assignment: CDR1 SGHVS and CDR2 FQNEAQ. CDR3 in DNA: TGTGCCAGCAGCCGGGGGCAGGGGGCTGTCTACGAGCAGTACTTC. Protein product: CASSRGQGAVYEQYF.

This chain uses TRBV27 with TRBJ2-1, with TRBD2 identical over 10 bases. V lost 6 bases, J lost 6 bases, and 8 bases stayed unmatched. The CDR3 is 15 amino acids. Germline CDR1 and CDR2: MNHEY and SMNVEV (reference sequence). The CDR3 region has the DNA TGTGCCAGCAGGGGTAGCGGGGGGCTGGGCAATGAGCAGTTCTTC. Translated: CASRGSGGLGNEQFF.